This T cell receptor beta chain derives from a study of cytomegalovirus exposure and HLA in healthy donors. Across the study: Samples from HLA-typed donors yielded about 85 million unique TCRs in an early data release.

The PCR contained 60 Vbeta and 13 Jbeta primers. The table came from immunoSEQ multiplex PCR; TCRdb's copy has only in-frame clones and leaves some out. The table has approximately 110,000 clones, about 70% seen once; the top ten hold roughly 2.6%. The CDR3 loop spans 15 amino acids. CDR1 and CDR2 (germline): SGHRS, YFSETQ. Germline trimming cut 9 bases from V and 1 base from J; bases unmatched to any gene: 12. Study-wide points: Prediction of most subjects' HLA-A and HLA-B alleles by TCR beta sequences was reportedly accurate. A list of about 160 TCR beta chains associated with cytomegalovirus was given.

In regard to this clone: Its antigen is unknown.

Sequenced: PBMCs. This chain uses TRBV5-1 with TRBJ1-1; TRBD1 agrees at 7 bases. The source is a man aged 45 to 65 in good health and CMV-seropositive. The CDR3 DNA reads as TGCGCCACCAGGATAGGGGACAGCTCGAACACTGAAGCTTTCTTT. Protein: CATRIGDSSNTEAFF.